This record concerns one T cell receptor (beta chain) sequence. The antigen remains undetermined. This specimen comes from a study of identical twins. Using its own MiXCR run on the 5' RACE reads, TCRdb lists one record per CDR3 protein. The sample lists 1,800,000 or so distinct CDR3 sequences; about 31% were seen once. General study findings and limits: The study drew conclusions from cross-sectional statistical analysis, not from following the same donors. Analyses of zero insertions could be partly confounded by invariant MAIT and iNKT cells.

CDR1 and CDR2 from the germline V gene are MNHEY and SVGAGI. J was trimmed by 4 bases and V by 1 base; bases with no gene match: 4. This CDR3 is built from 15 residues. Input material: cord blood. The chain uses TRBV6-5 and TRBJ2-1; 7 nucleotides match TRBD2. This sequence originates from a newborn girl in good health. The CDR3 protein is CASSYLGEGYNEQFF. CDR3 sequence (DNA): TGTGCCAGCAGTTACTTAGGGGAGGGGTACAATGAGCAGTTCTTC.